One and the same sample provided the 13 T cell receptor beta chains below, sequenced in a study of cytomegalovirus exposure and HLA in healthy donors. 13 Jbeta primers and 60 Vbeta primers were used for the PCR. The data were produced by immunoSEQ multiplex PCR, yet TCRdb's version contains in-frame clones alone and is incomplete. The sample includes under 60,000 clones, about 80% seen only once; the top ten take about 3.1%. The sequenced material came from PBMCs. The receptors shown here come from a man over 45 in good health and CMV-seronegative.

The chain employs TRBV27 and TRBJ2-7; 7 nucleotides match TRBD1. Germline V gene data show CDR1 as MNHEY and CDR2 as SMNVEV (reference sequence). CDR3 length equals 13 residues. V lost 5 bases to trimming and J lost 4 bases; unmatched junction nucleotides: 5. The CDR3 protein is CASSLRDSYEQYF. CDR3 coding DNA: TGTGCCAGCAGTCTCCGGGACAGTTACGAGCAGTACTTC.

This clone was seen only a few times. The gene calls are TRBV7-9 and TRBJ2-7; 10 nucleotides agree with TRBD2. Trimming at V came to 8 bases and at J to 5 bases, leaving 15 bases not matched to a gene. Germline V gene sequence: CDR1 SEHNR, CDR2 FQNEAQ (reference sequence). CDR3 length: 16 residues. CDR3 in amino acids: CASARTSGITTDEQYF. The CDR3 DNA follows: TGTGCCAGCGCCAGGACTAGCGGAATTACTACCGACGAGCAGTACTTC.

The chain is built from TRBV5-6 and TRBJ2-5; D is ambiguous. V lost 2 bases and J lost 2, with 10 bases in between. The CDR3 totals 14 residues. CDR1 and CDR2 from the germline V gene are SGHDT and YYEEEE. As DNA, the CDR3 is TGTGCCAGCAGCTTATTTAGCCGGCAAGAGACCCAGTACTTC. As protein: CASSLFSRQETQYF.

The rearrangement uses TRBV6-5 and TRBJ2-5, with a possible D match to TRBD1 (6 bases). Trimming shortened V by 2 bases and J by 3 bases, and 10 bases separated the two germline ends. In germline, CDR1 is MNHEY, CDR2 SVGAGI. The CDR3 is made up of 14 amino acids. The CDR3 loop is CASSYHRAEETQYF. The CDR3 nucleotides are TGTGCCAGCAGTTACCACAGGGCGGAAGAGACCCAGTACTTC.

The V gene is TRBV19, the J gene TRBJ1-5, with a possible D match to TRBD1 (5 bases). Trimming cost V 6 bases and J 2 bases, with 17 bases left between them. Germline assignment: CDR1 LNHDA and CDR2 SQIVND (reference sequence). The CDR3 is made up of 16 amino acids. The CDR3 sequence is CASRAIRARGNQPQHF. The CDR3, as DNA: TGTGCCAGTAGGGCGATCAGGGCCCGCGGCAATCAGCCCCAGCATTTT.

CDR3 bases: TGTGCCAGCAGCTCCGAGACAGTTAGCTCCTATAATTCACCCCTCCACTTT. It encodes CASSSETVSSYNSPLHF. This rearrangement joins TRBV7-9 to TRBJ1-6; possibly TRBD1 for D (5 bases). CDR3 length equals 17 residues. V lost 4 bases and J lost 0, with 13 bases in between. Germline V gives CDR1 SEHNR, CDR2 FQNEAQ (reference sequence).

This chain links TRBV4-3 with TRBJ2-6; 7 bases align to TRBD2. There are 17 residues in the CDR3. V shed 1 base, J shed 2 bases, and the junction held 5 bases outside the gene matches. Germline CDR1 reads LGHNA; CDR2 reads YSLEER. CDR3 DNA: TGCGCCAGCAGCCAAGTGGGGGAGGGGACTGGGGCCAACGTCCTGACTTTC. Encoded protein: CASSQVGEGTGANVLTF.

This clone was seen only once. This chain joins TRBV2 and TRBJ2-7, with a weak D call TRBD2 (6 bases). The CDR3 extends over 14 amino acids. V lost 4 bases, J lost 5 bases, and 15 bases lay in between. Germline V gene data show CDR1 as SNHLY and CDR2 as FYNNEI. In DNA, the CDR3 is TGTGCCAGCAGTGTGATGAGCGGGTATGACGAGCAGTACTTC. This sequence encodes CASSVMSGYDEQYF.

About this clone itself: An end of the junction differs from the germline gene, which may be a read error. CDR3 protein: CASSQDGSLAGGQATQYF. The CDR3 DNA reads as TGTGCCAGCAGCCAAGATGGTTCACTAGCGGGGGGCCAAGCGACCCAGTACTTC. The chain uses TRBV14 and TRBJ2-5, with 12 bases matching TRBD2. The CDR3 is 18 amino acids. Per the germline V gene, CDR1 is SGHDN and CDR2 is FVKESK. The complete variable domain, with remaining parts taken from reference TRBV14 and TRBJ2-5, reads EAGVTQFPSHSVIEKGQTVTLRCDPISGHDNLYWYRRVMGKEIKFLLHFVKESKQDESGMPNNRFLAERTGGTYSTLKVQPAELEDSGVYFCASSQDGSLAGGQATQYFGPGTRLLVL.

The chain links TRBV19 to TRBJ1-1; 12 bases are a match to TRBD1. The CDR3 has 16 residues. Germline assignment: CDR1 LNHDA and CDR2 SQIVND (reference sequence). Losses at the gene ends were 6 bases for V and 1 base for J; bases not matched to a gene: 6. This chain's CDR3 is CASSPGTGGRNTEAFF. The DNA for the CDR3 is TGTGCCAGTAGCCCGGGGACAGGGGGCCGGAACACTGAAGCTTTCTTT.

J is TRBJ2-5 and V is TRBV5-1, with 8 bases matching TRBD1. CDR1 and CDR2 (germline): SGHRS, YFSETQ. The CDR3 consists of 15 residues. The trim removed 2 bases at V and 4 bases at J, leaving 7 bases unmatched. The CDR3 DNA reads as TGCGCCAGCAGCTTAGGACAGGGCAATGTAGAGACCCAGTACTTC. Translated: CASSLGQGNVETQYF.

The CDR3, as DNA: TGTGCCAGCAATTTTGGACAGGGCACAGATACGCAGTATTTT. Its protein is CASNFGQGTDTQYF. This chain joins TRBV2 and TRBJ2-3; 7 bases match TRBD1. The germline CDR1 and CDR2 sequences are SNHLY and FYNNEI. This CDR3 has 14 residues. With 7 bases clipped from V and 1 base from J, the junction kept 5 bases outside the gene matches.

The rearrangement links TRBV27 to TRBJ1-2, with 10 positions matching TRBD1. There are 13 residues in the CDR3. In germline, CDR1 is MNHEY, CDR2 SMNVEV (reference sequence). Unmatched junction bases numbered 2, after V lost 8 bases and J lost 2 bases. CDR3 coding DNA: TGTGCCAGCCGGACAGGGGGGAACTATGGCTACACCTTC. It translates to CASRTGGNYGYTF.